This entry describes one T cell receptor beta chain. The data were produced by immunoSEQ multiplex PCR, yet TCRdb's version contains in-frame clones alone and is incomplete. The sample has around 510,000 clones, 90% to 96% seen once. The data belong to a study of shared clonotypes between healthy human individuals. V gave up 5 bases and J gave up 0 bases; unmatched junction bases: 8. Germline CDR1 SNHLY, CDR2 FYNNEI. The CDR3 is made up of 18 amino acids. The source of this sequence is a young woman in good health. The V and J genes are TRBV2 and TRBJ2-1, with 12 nucleotides matching TRBD2. Sample: naive CD4+ T cells sorted from blood. Subset: CD45RA+ positively selected. The chain's CDR3 is CASSKRTSGESSYNEQFF. The CDR3 bases are TGTGCCAGCAGTAAAAGGACTAGCGGGGAGAGCTCCTACAATGAGCAGTTCTTC.